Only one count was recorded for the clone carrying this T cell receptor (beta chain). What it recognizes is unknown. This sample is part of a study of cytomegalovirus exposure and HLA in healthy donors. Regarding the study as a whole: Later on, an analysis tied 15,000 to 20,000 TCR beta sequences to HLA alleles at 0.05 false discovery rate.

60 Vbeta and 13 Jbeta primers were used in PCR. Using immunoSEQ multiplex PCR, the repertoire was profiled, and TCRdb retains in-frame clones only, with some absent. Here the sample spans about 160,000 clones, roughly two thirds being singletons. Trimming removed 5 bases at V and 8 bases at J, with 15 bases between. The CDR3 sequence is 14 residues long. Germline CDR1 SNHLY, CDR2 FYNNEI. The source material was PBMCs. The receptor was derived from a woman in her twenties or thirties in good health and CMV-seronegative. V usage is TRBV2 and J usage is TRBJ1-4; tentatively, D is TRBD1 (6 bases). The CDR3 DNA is TGTGCCAGCAGTCCAGGGGCGGGTGGCGAAAAACTGTTTTTT. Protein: CASSPGAGGEKLFF.